Below are 5 T cell receptor beta chains sequenced from a single sample in a study of human T cells and chemical hapten exposure (dated by TCRdb to the early 2020s). According to the study, the label for this sample's time point signals: patch test 2, 6 weeks after DPC sensitization. According to the study, the label for this sample's treatment or condition signals: therapeutic diphenylcyclopropenone sensitization with weekly scalp DPC. The protocol used for the library was RACE. Data came from a NextSeq 500. TCRdb reworked the public reads: Q25 trimming with fastp, MiXCR clone assembly, productive beta chains retained. A single entry per CDR3 protein holds the most common genes and DNA from its merged rows. The sample table records about 110,000 distinct CDR3 sequences; roughly 9% of these occur just once. The ten biggest clones cover about 3% of the sample. Here the sequenced sample was whole blood, taken in connection with sensitization to the hapten diphenylcyclopropenone (DPC). The receptors come from a woman aged 40 to 49 with alopecia areata. Some clones in this sample may be carry-over from other donors' samples.

This clonotype was seen many times. The chain has TRBV11-2 and TRBJ2-2; a possible D gene is TRBD1 (6 bases). V was cut by 1 base and J by 0 bases, with 9 bases left in between. The CDR3 contains 16 residues. The germline CDR1 and CDR2 sequences are SGHAT and FQNNGV. The CDR3 bases are TGTGCCAGCAGCTTAGTACGGGACACGAACACCGGGGAGCTGTTTTTT. Translating it yields CASSLVRDTNTGELFF.

The chain uses TRBV6-2 or TRBV6-3 and TRBJ2-2, with 10 bases matching TRBD1. This CDR3 is 16 amino acids long. Unmatched junction bases numbered 5, after V lost 6 bases and J lost 1 base. The germline CDR1 and CDR2 sequences are MNHEY and SVGEGT. As DNA, the CDR3 is TGTGCCAGCAGCCCTTGGACAGGGGGGAACACCGGGGAGCTGTTTTTT. It is translated as CASSPWTGGNTGELFF.

With respect to this clonotype: One junction end disagrees with the germline gene, perhaps due to a read error. This chain uses TRBV18 with TRBJ1-5; TRBD1 is a possible D gene (6 bases). Germline V CDR1 and CDR2: KGHSH, LQKENI. CDR3 length: 17 residues. The CDR3 protein is CTSSPPSGAGANQPQHF. The DNA of the CDR3 is TGTACCAGCTCACCTCCTTCGGGGGCAGGGGCCAATCAGCCCCAGCATTTT.

This chain joins TRBV6-1 and TRBJ1-4; the match to TRBD1 covers 8 bases. The CDR3 runs to 14 residues. Germline V gene data show CDR1 as MNHNS and CDR2 as SASEGT. V lost 6 bases, J lost 8 bases, and 8 bases stayed unmatched. CDR3 amino acids: CASRPQGGQEKLFF. The CDR3 DNA reads as TGTGCCAGCAGACCACAGGGGGGTCAAGAAAAACTGTTTTTT.

This clonotype was detected only a few times. The genes are TRBV19 and TRBJ1-4; TRBD1 aligns across 12 bases. Trimming at V came to 7 bases and at J to 8 bases, leaving 23 bases not matched to a gene. Germline V gene data show CDR1 as LNHDA and CDR2 as SQIVND (reference sequence). The CDR3 is 20 amino acids. The CDR3 loop reads CASKAPPGTGGEEKREKLFF. The CDR3 nucleotides are TGTGCCAGTAAAGCGCCTCCCGGGACAGGGGGCGAAGAGAAAAGAGAAAAACTGTTTTTT.